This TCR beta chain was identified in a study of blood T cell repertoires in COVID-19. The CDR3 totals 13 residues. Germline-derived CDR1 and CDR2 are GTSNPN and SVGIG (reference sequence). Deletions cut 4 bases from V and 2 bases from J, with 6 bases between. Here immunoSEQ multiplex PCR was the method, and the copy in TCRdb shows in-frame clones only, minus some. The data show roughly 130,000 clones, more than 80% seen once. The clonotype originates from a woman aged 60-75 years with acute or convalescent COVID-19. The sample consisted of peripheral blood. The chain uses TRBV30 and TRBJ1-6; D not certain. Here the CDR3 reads CAWTVPYNSPLHF. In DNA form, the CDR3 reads TGTGCCTGGACAGTGCCCTATAATTCACCCCTCCACTTT.